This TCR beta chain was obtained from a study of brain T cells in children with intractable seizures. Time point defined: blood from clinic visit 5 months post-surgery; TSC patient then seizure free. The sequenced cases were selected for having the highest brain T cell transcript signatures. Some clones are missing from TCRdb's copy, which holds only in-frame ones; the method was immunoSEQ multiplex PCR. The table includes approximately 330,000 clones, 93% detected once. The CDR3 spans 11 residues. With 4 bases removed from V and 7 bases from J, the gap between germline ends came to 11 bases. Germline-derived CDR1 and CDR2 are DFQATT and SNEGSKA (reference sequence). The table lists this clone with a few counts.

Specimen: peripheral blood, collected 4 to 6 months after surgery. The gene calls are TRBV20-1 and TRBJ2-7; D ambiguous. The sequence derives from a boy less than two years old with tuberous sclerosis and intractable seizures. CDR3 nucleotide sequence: TGCAGTGCTACTCCGGGTCTGGAGCAGTACTTC. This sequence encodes CSATPGLEQYF.